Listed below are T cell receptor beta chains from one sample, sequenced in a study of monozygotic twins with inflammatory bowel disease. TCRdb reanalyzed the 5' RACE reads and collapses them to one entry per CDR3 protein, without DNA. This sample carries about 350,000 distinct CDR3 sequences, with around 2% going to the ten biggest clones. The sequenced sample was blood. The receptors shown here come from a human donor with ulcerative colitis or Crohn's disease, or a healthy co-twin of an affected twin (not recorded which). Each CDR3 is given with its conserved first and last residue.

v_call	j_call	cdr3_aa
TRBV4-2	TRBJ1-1	CASRSLFMNTEAFF
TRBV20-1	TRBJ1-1	CSARVGRDKYTEAFF
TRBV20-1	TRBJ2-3	CSAHSEKGYTQYF
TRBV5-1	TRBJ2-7	CASSLVGQSSYEQYF
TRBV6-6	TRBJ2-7	CASSYNYEQYF
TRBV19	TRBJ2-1	CASSIRGRNEQFF
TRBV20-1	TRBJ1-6	CSARDSRQANNSPLHF
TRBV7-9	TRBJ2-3	CASSPTASGVLTDTQYF
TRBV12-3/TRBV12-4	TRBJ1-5	CASSWGTLNQPQHF
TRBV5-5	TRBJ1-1	CASSLGGQGAASAFF
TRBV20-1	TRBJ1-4	CSAYRTGGSNEKLFF
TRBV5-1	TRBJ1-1	CASSLRQSTEAFF
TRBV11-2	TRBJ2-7	CASSLEGRGRGEQYF
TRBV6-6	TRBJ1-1	CASSRGGGNTEAFF
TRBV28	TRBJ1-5	CASNDRSSNQPQHF
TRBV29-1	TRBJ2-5	CSVEDWGQETQYF
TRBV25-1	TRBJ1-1	CASLSGNKGVNTEAFF
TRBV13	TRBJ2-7	CASSPPVGQPSYEQYF
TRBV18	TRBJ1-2	CASSPGQEHGYTF
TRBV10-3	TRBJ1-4	CATTMGPWSEKLFF
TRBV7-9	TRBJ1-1	CASSLARVNTEAFF
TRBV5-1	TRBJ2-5	CASSLGLAGGPLETQYF
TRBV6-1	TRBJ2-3	CASSEAEGTTQYF
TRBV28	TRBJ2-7	CASRTGTVPYEQYF
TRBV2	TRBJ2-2	CATRGLAGVNGELFF
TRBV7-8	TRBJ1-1	CASSLGWTEKDEAFF
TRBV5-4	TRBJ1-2	CASSLGVDLYGYTF
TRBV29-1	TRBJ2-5	CSVLGGGETQYF
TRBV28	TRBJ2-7	CASSNRVIYEQYF
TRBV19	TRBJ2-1	CASSIGHPNYNEQFF
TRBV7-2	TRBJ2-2	CASSLVSTGELFF
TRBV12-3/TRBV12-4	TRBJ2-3	CASSPRSLSTDTQYF
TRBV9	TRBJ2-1	CASSDGTLLNEQFF
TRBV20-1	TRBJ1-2	CSASRSVYGYTF
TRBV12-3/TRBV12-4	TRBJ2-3	CASSPGKGGRGTDTQYF
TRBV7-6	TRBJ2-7	CASSSYRVVGYEQYF
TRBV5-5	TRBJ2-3	CASSFSVGITDTQYF
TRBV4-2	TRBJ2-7	CASSQATGPSYEQYF
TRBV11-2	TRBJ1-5	CASSWDIYQPQHF
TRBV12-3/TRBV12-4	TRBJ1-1	CASSFRGQGNTEAFF
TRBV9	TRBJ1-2	CASSVASGGASGYTF